The sequence of this TCR beta chain was determined in a study of early T cells in non-severe SARS-CoV-2 infection. Attached unique molecular identifiers marked individual cDNA molecules. MiXCR, applied by TCRdb to the 5' RACE reads, yields one record per CDR3 protein. Of about 23,000 distinct CDR3 sequences listed, 5.3% are singletons. This clonotype was recorded at least ten times. The CDR3 spans 14 residues. V was cut by 2 bases and J by 4 bases, with 11 bases left in between. Germline values: CDR1 MNHEY, CDR2 SMNVEV (reference sequence). The sequenced material came from whole blood. The rearrangement joins TRBV27 to TRBJ1-2, with D uncertain. This receptor was taken from an adult who was a healthcare worker with PCR-confirmed SARS-CoV-2 infection or an uninfected control (not recorded which). CDR3: CASSLGSAGYGYTF. The CDR3 DNA reads TGTGCCAGCAGTTTAGGGTCCGCGGGCTATGGCTACACCTTC.